Listed below are T cell receptor beta chains from one sample, sequenced in a study of blood T cell repertoires in COVID-19. Profiled with immunoSEQ multiplex PCR; TCRdb holds only in-frame clones, not every one. This sample has about 490,000 clones, with 80% to 90% found just once. The sequenced sample was peripheral blood. The source is a human donor in a cohort sampled during active COVID-19. Both conserved end residues are part of each CDR3. A D gene is named only where the DNA matches it firmly. Expanded clones are given a class, and other clones once, few, many or no size at all.

j_call: TRBJ2-1; v_call: TRBV9; d_call: TRBD2; clone_size: NA; cdr3_aa: CASSVSPPGLAGVNEQFF; cdr3_nt: TGTGCCAGCAGCGTTTCCCCTCCGGGACTAGCGGGAGTCAATGAGCAGTTCTTC
j_call: TRBJ1-3; v_call: TRBV2; d_call: NA; clone_size: NA; cdr3_aa: CASSEVEGSRLGNTIYF; cdr3_nt: TGTGCCAGCAGTGAAGTGGAGGGCAGCCGTTTAGGAAACACCATATATTTT
j_call: TRBJ2-3; v_call: TRBV27; d_call: TRBD1; clone_size: NA; cdr3_aa: CASSAQRDLTGAADTQYF; cdr3_nt: TGTGCCAGCAGCGCACAACGGGATCTGACAGGGGCCGCAGATACGCAGTATTTT
j_call: TRBJ2-2; v_call: TRBV9; d_call: TRBD2; clone_size: NA; cdr3_aa: CASSSRLAGNTGELFF; cdr3_nt: TGTGCCAGCAGCTCGAGACTAGCGGGGAACACCGGGGAGCTGTTTTTT
j_call: TRBJ1-1; v_call: TRBV6-5; d_call: NA; clone_size: NA; cdr3_aa: CASRNSEREAFF; cdr3_nt: TGTGCCAGCAGAAACTCGGAGCGGGAAGCTTTCTTT
j_call: TRBJ2-3; v_call: TRBV7-9; d_call: NA; clone_size: NA; cdr3_aa: CASSLVDLRVVSTDTQYF; cdr3_nt: TGTGCCAGCAGTCTGGTAGACCTCAGGGTTGTTAGCACAGATACGCAGTATTTT
j_call: TRBJ2-7; v_call: TRBV5-5; d_call: NA; clone_size: NA; cdr3_aa: CASSLGQGGLYEQYF; cdr3_nt: TGTGCCAGCAGCTTGGGACAGGGAGGACTCTACGAGCAGTACTTC
j_call: TRBJ2-3; v_call: TRBV7-9; d_call: TRBD2; clone_size: NA; cdr3_aa: CASSHGLAGDTDTQYF; cdr3_nt: TGTGCCAGCAGCCACGGACTAGCGGGAGACACAGATACGCAGTATTTT
j_call: TRBJ1-5; v_call: TRBV28; d_call: TRBD1; clone_size: NA; cdr3_aa: CASRRTGDQPQHF; cdr3_nt: TGTGCCAGCAGACGGACAGGAGATCAGCCCCAGCATTTT
j_call: TRBJ2-3; v_call: TRBV7-3; d_call: TRBD2; clone_size: NA; cdr3_aa: CASSLMASGSFSTDTQYF; cdr3_nt: TGTGCCAGCAGCTTAATGGCTAGCGGGAGTTTTTCTACAGATACGCAGTATTTT
j_call: TRBJ1-5; v_call: TRBV7-2; d_call: TRBD1; clone_size: few; cdr3_aa: CASSSPVGGGYQPQHF; cdr3_nt: TGTGCCAGCAGCTCCCCGGTAGGGGGCGGTTATCAGCCCCAGCATTTT